This TCR beta chain was documented in a study of lymphopenia after photon versus proton radiotherapy. Study-level points and caveats: Only patients who died were analyzed for survival; proton advantage is unproven.

A word on this clone: The antigen remains undetermined.

TCRdb's table, derived via immunoSEQ multiplex PCR, lists solely in-frame clones and lacks some. The data contain 150,000 or so clones, approximately 90% of them seen just once; the ten biggest clones take up approximately 4.8%. The ends lost 1 base at V and 0 bases at J; junction bases unmatched: 6. Germline values: CDR1 MGHRA, CDR2 YSYEKL. The CDR3 is 18 residues long. The chain has TRBV4-1 and TRBJ2-7, with 13 positions matching TRBD2. The sample was peripheral blood, taken from a patient treated with photon-based radiotherapy. This clonotype originated in a man aged 50-60 years with gastric cancer. The CDR3 DNA reads TGCGCCAGCAGCCAAGTTCGACTAGCGGGAGGACGCTCCTACGAGCAGTACTTC. It is translated as CASSQVRLAGGRSYEQYF.